The next 7 T cell receptor beta chains were all read from a single sample in a study of cytomegalovirus exposure and HLA in healthy donors. Researchers ran the PCR with 60 Vbeta and 13 Jbeta primers. Libraries were prepared by immunoSEQ multiplex PCR; TCRdb keeps only in-frame clonotypes and omits some of them. The sample contains some 150,000 clones, 75% to 90% of which appear only once. The material sequenced was PBMCs. Every receptor here comes from a female donor in good health and CMV-seronegative.

The J gene is TRBJ1-4, the V gene TRBV27, with 8 bases matching TRBD1. The CDR3 sequence is 18 residues long. CDR1 is MNHEY and CDR2 is SMNVEV in the germline V gene (reference sequence). V was clipped by 5 bases and J by 0 bases; unmatched bases: 11. DNA of the CDR3: TGTGCCAGCAGTCCTCGGACAGGGTGGGAGGCAACTAATGAAAAACTGTTTTTT. This sequence encodes CASSPRTGWEATNEKLFF. Full variable domain (missing parts from reference TRBV27 and TRBJ1-4): EAQVTQNPRYLITVTGKKLTVTCSQNMNHEYMSWYRQDPGLGLRQIYYSMNVEVTDKGDVPEGYKVSRKEKRNFPLILESPSPNQTSLYFCASSPRTGWEATNEKLFFGSGTQLSVL.

To note about this clone: The same CDR3 is also encoded by other DNA sequences in this sample. The CDR3 is CASSLAGSTDTQYF. CDR3 bases: TGCGCCAGCAGCTTAGCGGGATCCACAGATACGCAGTATTTT. The chain combines TRBV5-1 with TRBJ2-3; 7 nucleotides agree with TRBD2. Germline V lookup: CDR1 SGHRS, CDR2 YFSETQ. This CDR3 has 14 amino acids. The V and J ends lost 2 bases and 2 bases, in that order; junction bases with no gene match: 2.

The V call is TRBV5-6, the J call TRBJ2-7, with a weak D call TRBD1 (5 bases). This CDR3 has 13 amino acids. The V gene's germline CDR1 is SGHDT and CDR2 YYEEEE. The V gene lost 4 bases and the J gene lost 0 bases, with 8 bases spanning the gap. Here the CDR3 reads CASSVTASYEQYF. CDR3 in DNA: TGTGCCAGCAGCGTGACAGCCTCCTACGAGCAGTACTTC.

The chain has TRBV9 and TRBJ1-1; D not resolved. This CDR3 has 14 amino acids. The germline CDR1 and CDR2 sequences are SGDLS and YYNGEE. Between the trimmed V and J ends, which lost 6 bases and 0 bases, there was a span of 12 bases. CDR3 sequence (DNA): TGTGCCAGCAATCCAGCCGGAGTGAACACTGAAGCTTTCTTT. It translates to CASNPAGVNTEAFF.

This clone was detected only once. J is TRBJ2-5 and V is TRBV10-1, with D unclear. Trimming took off 3 bases at V and 3 bases at J, with 8 bases between the two ends. The CDR3 is 13 amino acids. CDR1 WNHNN and CDR2 SYGVQD come from the germline V gene (reference sequence). CDR3 amino acids: CASSETTKETQYF. CDR3 nucleotide sequence: TGCGCCAGCAGTGAAACTACTAAAGAGACCCAGTACTTC.

This rearrangement joins TRBV2 to TRBJ1-4; D is undetermined. This CDR3 region has 15 residues. Germline assignment: CDR1 SNHLY and CDR2 FYNNEI. With 4 bases removed from V and 0 bases from J, the gap between germline ends came to 9 bases. The CDR3: CASSAVPATNEKLFF. The DNA of the CDR3 is TGTGCCAGCAGTGCGGTACCTGCAACTAATGAAAAACTGTTTTTT.

This sequence joins TRBV9 and TRBJ2-7; TRBD2 is a possible D gene (7 bases). The ends were cut back, 4 bases at V and 3 bases at J, with 20 bases in the middle. Per the germline V gene, CDR1 is SGDLS and CDR2 is YYNGEE. This CDR3 contains 16 residues. CDR3: CASSPSGGGILYEQYF. Here the CDR3 DNA reads TGTGCCAGCAGCCCGTCGGGGGGCGGGATACTCTACGAGCAGTACTTC.